This T cell receptor beta chain was recorded in a study of blood T cell repertoires in COVID-19. The wider study: Nucleic acid was either cDNA or gDNA, and it came from T cells, B-cell-depleted T cells, or PBMCs.

The data were produced by immunoSEQ multiplex PCR, yet TCRdb's version contains in-frame clones alone and is incomplete. This sample has some 250,000 clones, with 86% found just once. V shed 8 bases, J shed 2 bases, and the junction held 1 base outside the gene matches. From germline, CDR1 is SEHNR and CDR2 FQNEAQ (reference sequence). CDR3 length equals 12 residues. Sequenced material: peripheral blood. The genes are TRBV7-9 and TRBJ2-5; TRBD2 matches at 8 bases. This receptor was taken from a woman aged 25-40 years who had recovered from COVID-19. The CDR3 is CASQRGQETQYF. DNA of the CDR3: TGTGCCAGCCAGCGGGGGCAAGAGACCCAGTACTTC.